At least ten counts were recorded for the clone carrying this TCR beta chain. Original handling: Reference gene primer amplification gave estimated nucleated cell counts. Using immunoSEQ multiplex PCR, the repertoire was profiled, and TCRdb retains in-frame clones only, with some absent. The V and J calls and clone size are taken from that table; D and trimming were inferred from the DNA. The sample consists of 270,000 or so clones, 82% of them appearing once. The source of the sample is a study of blood T cell repertoires in COVID-19. The CDR3 is made up of 14 amino acids. Germline CDR1 is ENHRY and CDR2 is SYGVKD. The ends were cut back, 0 bases at V and 0 bases at J, with 6 bases in the middle.

This chain connects TRBV10-3 to TRBJ2-7, with D maybe TRBD1 (6 bases). This clonotype was sampled from a woman between 18 and 29 years old with acute or convalescent COVID-19. The sample taken for sequencing was peripheral blood. CDR3 bases: TGTGCCATCAGTGAGTCGGGACACTCCTACGAGCAGTACTTC. Its translation: CAISESGHSYEQYF.